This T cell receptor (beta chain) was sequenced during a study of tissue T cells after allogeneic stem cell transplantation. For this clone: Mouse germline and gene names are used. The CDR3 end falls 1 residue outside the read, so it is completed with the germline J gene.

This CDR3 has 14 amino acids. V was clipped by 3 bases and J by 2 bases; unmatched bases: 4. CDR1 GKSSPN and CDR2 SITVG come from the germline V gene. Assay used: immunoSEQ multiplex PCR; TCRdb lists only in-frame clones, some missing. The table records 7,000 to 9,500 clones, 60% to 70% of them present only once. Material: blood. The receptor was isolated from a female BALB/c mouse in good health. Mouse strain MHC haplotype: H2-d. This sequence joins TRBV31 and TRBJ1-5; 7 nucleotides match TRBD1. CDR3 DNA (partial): TGTGCCTGGAGACAGACAGGGTACAACCAGGCTCCGCTT. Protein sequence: CAWRQTGYNQAPL. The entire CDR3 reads CAWRQTGYNQAPLF. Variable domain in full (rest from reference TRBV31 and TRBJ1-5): AQTIHQWPVAEIKAVGSPLSLGCTIKGKSSPNLYWYWQATGGTLQQLFYSITVGQVESVVQLNLSASRPKDDQFILSTEKLLLSHSGFYLCAWRQTGYNQAPLFGEGTRLSVL.